A selection of T cell receptor beta chains follows, all from one sample in a study of blood T cell repertoires in COVID-19. Profiled with immunoSEQ multiplex PCR; TCRdb holds only in-frame clones, not every one. The sample shows around 100,000 clones, 70% to 90% of them seen only once. Sequencing used peripheral blood. These receptors were taken from a human donor in a cohort sampled during active COVID-19. Both conserved end residues are trimmed from each CDR3. The order of the fields is D gene, V gene, J gene, CDR3 protein. The D gene is left open where the match is weak.

TRBD2	TRBV10-2	TRBJ2-3	ASSSLAGAAGGNTQY
.	TRBV5-1	TRBJ2-5	ASSLDRVETQY
.	TRBV5-4	TRBJ2-3	ASSLALGADTQY
TRBD2	TRBV5-1	TRBJ2-5	ASSLFLAGQETQY
.	TRBV18	TRBJ2-7	ASSRLLGSEQY
.	TRBV6-5	TRBJ2-7	ASSYGRGTYEQY
.	TRBV29-1	TRBJ2-1	SVEDSRSYNEQF
.	TRBV19	TRBJ1-1	ASTLIDRPNTEAF
TRBD2	TRBV5-1	TRBJ2-1	ASSETSGRVDEQF
.	TRBV6-5	TRBJ1-6	ASSREGSYNSPLH
.	TRBV29-1	TRBJ2-2	SVAGTKDTGELF
.	TRBV29-1	TRBJ2-5	SALSGSAETQY
.	TRBV7-2	TRBJ1-6	ASSLTRLNSPLH
TRBD1	TRBV27	TRBJ2-7	ASSSGQGVTYEQY
TRBD1	TRBV5-1	TRBJ2-1	ASSSGQGTPNEQF
TRBD2	TRBV5-6	TRBJ2-1	ASSRGLAGGLYNEQF
.	TRBV9	TRBJ2-7	ASSVDDSLHEQY
.	TRBV18	TRBJ2-7	ASSPNSGSSYEQY
.	TRBV12-3/TRBV12-4	TRBJ2-5	ASSGGLETQY
.	TRBV2	TRBJ2-5	ASRYSGTQY
TRBD2	TRBV5-1	TRBJ2-7	ASSIAPGLGSYEQY
.	TRBV12-3/TRBV12-4	TRBJ2-2	ASSRTITGELF
TRBD1	TRBV19	TRBJ1-1	ASTSTGDEAF